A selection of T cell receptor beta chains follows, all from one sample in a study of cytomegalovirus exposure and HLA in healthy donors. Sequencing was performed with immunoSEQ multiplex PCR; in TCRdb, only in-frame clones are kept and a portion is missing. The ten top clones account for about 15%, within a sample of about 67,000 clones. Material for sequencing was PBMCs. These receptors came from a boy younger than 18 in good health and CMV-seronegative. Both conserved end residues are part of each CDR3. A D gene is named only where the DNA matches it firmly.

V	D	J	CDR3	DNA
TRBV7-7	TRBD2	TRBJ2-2	CASSRSGLARGELFF	TGTGCCAGCAGCCGTTCCGGACTAGCACGCGGGGAGCTGTTTTTT
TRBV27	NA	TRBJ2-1	CASSLSSADNEQFF	TGTGCCAGCAGTTTATCGTCTGCGGATAATGAGCAGTTCTTC
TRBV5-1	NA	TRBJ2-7	CASSSTRERYEQYF	TGCGCCAGCAGCTCGACTAGAGAGAGGTACGAGCAGTACTTC
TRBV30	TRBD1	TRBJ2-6	CAWIRTGGDYSGANVLTF	TGTGCCTGGATCCGGACAGGGGGCGACTACTCTGGGGCCAACGTCCTGACTTTC
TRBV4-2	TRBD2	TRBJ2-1	CASTPGIAGYNEQFF	TGTGCCAGCACCCCGGGGATAGCGGGGTACAATGAGCAGTTCTTC
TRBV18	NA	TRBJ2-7	CASSPQRSEQYF	TGTGCCAGCTCTCCCCAGCGGAGCGAGCAGTACTTC
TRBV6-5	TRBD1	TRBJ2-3	CASSYRTGLDTQYF	TGTGCCAGCAGTTACCGGACAGGTCTCGATACGCAGTATTTT
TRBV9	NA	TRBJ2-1	CASSVLTSRDEQFF	TGTGCCAGCAGCGTACTCACATCCAGGGATGAGCAGTTCTTC
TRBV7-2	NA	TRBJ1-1	CASSLLARLNTEAFF	TGTGCCAGCAGCCTACTCGCGAGGCTGAACACTGAAGCTTTCTTT
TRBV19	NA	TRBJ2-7	CASSIGGGKPYEQYF	TGTGCCAGTAGTATAGGCGGAGGCAAACCCTACGAGCAGTACTTC
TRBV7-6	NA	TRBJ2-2	CASSLALDSTITGELFF	TGTGCCAGCAGCTTAGCTCTGGATAGCACCATCACCGGGGAGCTGTTTTTT
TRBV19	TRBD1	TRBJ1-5	CAPSTDRGGAIGNQPQHF	TGTGCCCCCAGCACCGACAGGGGAGGTGCCATAGGCAATCAGCCCCAGCATTTT
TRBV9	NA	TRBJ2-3	CASSVGGRRTDTQYF	TGTGCCAGCAGCGTGGGGGGGCGTCGCACAGATACGCAGTATTTT
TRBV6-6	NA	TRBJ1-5	CASGAGEGQPQHF	TGTGCCAGCGGGGCAGGGGAAGGACAGCCCCAGCATTTT
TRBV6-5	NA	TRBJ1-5	CASSYSTREPQHF	TGTGCCAGCAGTTACTCGACTCGTGAGCCCCAGCATTTT
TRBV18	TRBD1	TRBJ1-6	CASSPRPGQGSSPLHF	TGTGCCAGCTCCCCTAGACCGGGACAGGGATCTTCACCCCTCCACTTT
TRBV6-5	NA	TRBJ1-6	CASSKQGSDSPLHF	TGTGCCAGCAGCAAACAGGGAAGTGATTCACCCCTCCACTTT
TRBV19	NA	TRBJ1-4	CASSMTGDNEKLFF	TGTGCCAGTAGTATGACAGGAGATAATGAAAAACTGTTTTTT
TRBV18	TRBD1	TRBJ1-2	CASSRDRDWDGYTF	TGTGCCAGCTCACGGGACAGGGATTGGGATGGCTACACCTTC
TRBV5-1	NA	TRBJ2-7	CASSLAGSYEQYF	TGCGCCAGCAGCTTGGCGGGTTCCTACGAGCAGTACTTC
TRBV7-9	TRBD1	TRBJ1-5	CASSQGGGQPQHF	TGTGCCAGCAGCCAGGGGGGAGGACAGCCCCAGCATTTT
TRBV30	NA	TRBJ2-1	CAWSVDNILNEQFF	TGTGCCTGGAGTGTAGATAACATTCTCAATGAGCAGTTCTTC
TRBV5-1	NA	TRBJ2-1	CASSLTGSRNEQFF	TGCGCCAGCAGCTTAACAGGGAGCCGCAATGAGCAGTTCTTC
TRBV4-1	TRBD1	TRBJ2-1	CAAGQGVWNEQFF	TGCGCCGCCGGACAGGGGGTATGGAATGAGCAGTTCTTC
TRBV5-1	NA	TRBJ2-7	CASSLGAAAGSPYEQYF	TGCGCCAGCAGCTTGGGGGCCGCGGCGGGTTCCCCCTACGAGCAGTACTTC
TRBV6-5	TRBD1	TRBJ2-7	CASSRQGNYEQYF	TGTGCCAGCAGTAGACAGGGAAACTACGAGCAGTACTTC
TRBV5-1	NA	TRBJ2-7	CASRPSTGSYEQYF	TGCGCCAGCAGACCTTCGACAGGCTCCTACGAGCAGTACTTC
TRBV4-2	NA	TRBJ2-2	CASSQDPSLVGLAGELFF	TGTGCCAGCAGCCAAGATCCTTCTCTAGTCGGATTGGCCGGGGAGCTGTTTTTT
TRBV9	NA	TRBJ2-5	CASSVGFRDKGGETQYF	TGTGCCAGCAGCGTAGGCTTCAGGGACAAAGGCGGGGAGACCCAGTACTTC
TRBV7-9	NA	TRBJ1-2	CASSFVGEGGYTF	TGTGCCAGCAGCTTCGTAGGGGAGGGAGGCTACACCTTC
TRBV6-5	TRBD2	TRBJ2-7	CASSYSAGDLEQYF	TGTGCCAGCAGTTACTCGGCGGGAGATCTCGAGCAGTACTTC
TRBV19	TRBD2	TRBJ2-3	CASRTSGGGTDTQYF	TGTGCCAGTCGGACTAGCGGAGGGGGCACAGATACGCAGTATTTT
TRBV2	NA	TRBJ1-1	CASSDRVGIMNTEAFF	TGTGCCAGCAGTGACAGGGTTGGGATCATGAACACTGAAGCTTTCTTT
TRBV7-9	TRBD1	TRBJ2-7	CASSRGQGANEQYF	TGTGCCAGCAGCCGCGGACAGGGGGCCAACGAGCAGTACTTC
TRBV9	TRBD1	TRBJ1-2	CASSGQGAGGYTF	TGTGCCAGCAGCGGACAGGGGGCTGGAGGCTACACCTTC
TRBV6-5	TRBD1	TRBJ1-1	CASRTGTGGTEAFF	TGTGCCAGCAGAACCGGGACAGGGGGGACTGAAGCTTTCTTT
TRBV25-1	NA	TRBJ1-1	CASTPGIVTEAFF	TGTGCCAGCACTCCGGGTATAGTAACTGAAGCTTTCTTT
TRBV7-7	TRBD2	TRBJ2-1	CASSFRRGTENEQFF	TGTGCCAGCAGCTTTAGGCGGGGGACCGAGAATGAGCAGTTCTTC
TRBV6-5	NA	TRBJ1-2	CASSYEKQGVHGYTF	TGTGCCAGCAGTTACGAGAAACAGGGCGTTCATGGCTACACCTTC
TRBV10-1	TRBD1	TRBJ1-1	CASSETGDTEAFF	TGCGCCAGCAGCGAGACAGGGGACACTGAAGCTTTCTTT
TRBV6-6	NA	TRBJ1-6	CASNPANHNSPLHF	TGTGCCAGCAACCCCGCGAACCATAATTCACCCCTCCACTTT
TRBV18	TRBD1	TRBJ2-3	CASSPRQGRGTDTQYF	TGTGCCAGCTCACCCCGACAGGGTAGGGGTACAGATACGCAGTATTTT
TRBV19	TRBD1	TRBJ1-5	CASSITGQGDQPQHF	TGTGCCAGTAGTATCACGGGACAGGGCGATCAGCCCCAGCATTTT
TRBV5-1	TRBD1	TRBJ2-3	CASSLRPGGEGEQYF	TGCGCCAGCAGCTTGAGGCCAGGGGGCGAAGGTGAGCAGTATTTT
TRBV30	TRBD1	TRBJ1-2	CAWSVEGAANYGYTF	TGTGCCTGGAGTGTAGAGGGGGCAGCTAACTATGGCTACACCTTC
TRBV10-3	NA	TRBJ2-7	CAISESAGSYEQYF	TGTGCCATCAGTGAGTCGGCTGGCTCCTACGAGCAGTACTTC
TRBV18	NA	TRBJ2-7	CASSPEFGERYEQYF	TGTGCCAGCTCACCGGAGTTCGGGGAAAGGTACGAGCAGTACTTC
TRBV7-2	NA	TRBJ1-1	CASSFKTVNTEAFF	TGTGCCAGCAGCTTTAAGACAGTGAACACTGAAGCTTTCTTT
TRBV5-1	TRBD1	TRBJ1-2	CASSLEGALGGYTF	TGCGCCAGCAGCTTGGAGGGGGCGCTTGGAGGCTACACCTTC
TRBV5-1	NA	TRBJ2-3	CASSLTAGNTDTQYF	TGCGCCAGCAGCTTGACGGCGGGGAACACAGATACGCAGTATTTT
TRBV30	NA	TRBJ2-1	CAWMRSSYNEQFF	TGTGCCTGGATGAGGAGCTCCTACAATGAGCAGTTCTTC
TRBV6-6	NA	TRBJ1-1	CASRRLDTEAFF	TGTGCCAGCAGGAGGTTGGACACTGAAGCTTTCTTT
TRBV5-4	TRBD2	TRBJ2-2	CASSLTGGPTGELFF	TGTGCCAGCAGCTTGACGGGGGGGCCTACCGGGGAGCTGTTTTTT
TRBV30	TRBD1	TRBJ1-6	CAWSRMGSGQGKKTNSPLHF	TGTGCCTGGAGTCGGATGGGCTCCGGACAGGGAAAAAAAACTAATTCACCCCTCCACTTT
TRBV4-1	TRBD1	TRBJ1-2	CASSPSGRDSIYGYTF	TGCGCCAGCAGCCCTTCCGGCCGGGACAGTATCTATGGCTACACCTTC
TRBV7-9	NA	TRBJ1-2	CASSLGRNVNYGYTF	TGTGCCAGCAGCTTAGGCAGGAACGTTAACTATGGCTACACCTTC